Here is one T cell receptor (beta chain) with its context. Its target is not known. The data derive from a study of breast tumors, draining lymph nodes, adjacent tissues. Trimming removed 4 bases at V and 8 bases at J, with 18 bases between. Germline V lookup: CDR1 LGHDT, CDR2 YNNKEL (reference sequence). This CDR3 has 15 amino acids. Samples came from axillary lymph nodes draining the breast cancer. TCRdb re-called the multiplex PCR reads with MiXCR, one entry per CDR3 protein. The data show under 150,000 distinct CDR3 sequences, approximately 21% seen once. Study conclusions and caveats: Tumor TCR diversity was below lymph nodes but above nontumor tissue. Tumor and nontumor repertoires were significantly more similar in luminal-like than in basal-like breast cancer. Findings are consistent with lymph node origin and intratumoral expansion of most tumor T cells.

This receptor was taken from a female donor with breast cancer. Some clones in this sample may be carry-over from other donors' samples. Sequenced sample: axillary lymph node tissue. V and J are TRBV3-1 and TRBJ2-1; D is possibly TRBD1 or TRBD2 (6 bases each). The CDR3 bases are TGTGCCAGCAGCCTTTCGAGTGCCGGGGGCCATGAGCAGTTCTTC. Translation gives CASSLSSAGGHEQFF.